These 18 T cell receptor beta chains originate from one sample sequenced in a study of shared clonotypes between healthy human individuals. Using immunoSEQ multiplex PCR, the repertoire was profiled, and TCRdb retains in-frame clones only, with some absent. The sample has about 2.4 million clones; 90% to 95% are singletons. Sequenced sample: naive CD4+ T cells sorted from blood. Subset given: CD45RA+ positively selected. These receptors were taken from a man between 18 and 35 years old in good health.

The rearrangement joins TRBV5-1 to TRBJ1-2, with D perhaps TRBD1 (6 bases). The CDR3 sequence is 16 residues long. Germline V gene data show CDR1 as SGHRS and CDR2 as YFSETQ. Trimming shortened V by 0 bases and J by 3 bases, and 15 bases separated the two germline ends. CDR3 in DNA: TGCGCCAGCAGCTTGGTATCGGGGGGCGGCGACTATGGCTACACCTTC. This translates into CASSLVSGGGDYGYTF.

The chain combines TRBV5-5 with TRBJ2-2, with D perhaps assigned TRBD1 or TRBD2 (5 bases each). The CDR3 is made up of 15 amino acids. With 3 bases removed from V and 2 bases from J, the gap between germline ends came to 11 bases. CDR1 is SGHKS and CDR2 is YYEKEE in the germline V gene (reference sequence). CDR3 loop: CASSSGTANTGELFF. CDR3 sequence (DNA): TGTGCCAGCAGCTCGGGGACGGCCAACACCGGGGAGCTGTTTTTT.

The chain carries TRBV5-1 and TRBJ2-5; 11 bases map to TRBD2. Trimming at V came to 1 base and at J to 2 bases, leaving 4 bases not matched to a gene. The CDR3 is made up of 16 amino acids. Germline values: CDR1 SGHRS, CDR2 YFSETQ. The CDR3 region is CASSLKASGGQETQYF. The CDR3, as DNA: TGCGCCAGCAGCTTGAAGGCTAGCGGGGGGCAAGAGACCCAGTACTTC. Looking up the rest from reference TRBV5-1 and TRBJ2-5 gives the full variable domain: KAGVTQTPRYLIKTRGQQVTLSCSPISGHRSVSWYQQTPGQGLQFLFEYFSETQRNKGNFPGRFSGRQFSNSRSEMNVSTLELGDSALYLCASSLKASGGQETQYFGPGTRLLVL.

Here the CDR3 reads CASSLGHRETEAFF. The CDR3 nucleotides are TGTGCCAGCAGCTTAGGTCACAGGGAGACTGAAGCTTTCTTT. The rearrangement uses TRBV7-9 and TRBJ1-1; perhaps TRBD1 as D (6 bases). The CDR3 contains 14 residues. CDR1 and CDR2 from the germline V gene are SEHNR and FQNEAQ (reference sequence). Trimming pared 1 base from V and 5 bases from J, leaving 11 bases between.

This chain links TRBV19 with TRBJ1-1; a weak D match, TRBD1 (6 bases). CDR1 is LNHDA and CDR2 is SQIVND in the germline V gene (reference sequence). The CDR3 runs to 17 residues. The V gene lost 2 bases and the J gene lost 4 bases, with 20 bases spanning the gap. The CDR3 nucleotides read TGTGCCAGTAGTATATTCCCACAGGGAGGTAGAGGCACTGAAGCTTTCTTT. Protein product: CASSIFPQGGRGTEAFF.

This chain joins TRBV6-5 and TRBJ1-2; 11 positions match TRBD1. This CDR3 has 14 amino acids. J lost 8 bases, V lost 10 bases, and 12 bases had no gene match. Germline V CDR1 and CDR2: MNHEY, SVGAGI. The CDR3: CAIGRDRGTGGYTF. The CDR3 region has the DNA TGTGCCATAGGGCGGGACAGGGGGACGGGAGGCTACACCTTC.

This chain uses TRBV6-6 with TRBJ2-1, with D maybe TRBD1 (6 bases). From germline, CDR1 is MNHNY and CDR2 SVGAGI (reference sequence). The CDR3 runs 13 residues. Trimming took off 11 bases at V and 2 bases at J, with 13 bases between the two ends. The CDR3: CAGTDRPYNEQFF. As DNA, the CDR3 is TGTGCCGGAACCGACAGGCCCTACAATGAGCAGTTCTTC.

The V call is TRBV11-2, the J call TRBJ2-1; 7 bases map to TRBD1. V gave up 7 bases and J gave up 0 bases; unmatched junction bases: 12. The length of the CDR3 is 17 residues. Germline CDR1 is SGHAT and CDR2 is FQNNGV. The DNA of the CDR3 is TGTGCCAGCAAGGGGATTAACAGGGGCCTCTCCTACAATGAGCAGTTCTTC. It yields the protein CASKGINRGLSYNEQFF.

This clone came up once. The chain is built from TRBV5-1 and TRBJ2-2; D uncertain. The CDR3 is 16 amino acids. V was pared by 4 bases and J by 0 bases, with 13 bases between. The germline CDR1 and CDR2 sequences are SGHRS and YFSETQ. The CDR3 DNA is TGCGCCAGCAGCCTTGGAGTCATAGCGAACACCGGGGAGCTGTTTTTT. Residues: CASSLGVIANTGELFF.

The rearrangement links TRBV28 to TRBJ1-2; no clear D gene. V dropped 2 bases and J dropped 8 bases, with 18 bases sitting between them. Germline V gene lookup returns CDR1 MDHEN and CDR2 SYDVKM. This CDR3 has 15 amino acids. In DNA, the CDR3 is TGTGCCAGCAGTTTAAGCCCGCGAGGGATACGGGGCTACACCTTC. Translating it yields CASSLSPRGIRGYTF.

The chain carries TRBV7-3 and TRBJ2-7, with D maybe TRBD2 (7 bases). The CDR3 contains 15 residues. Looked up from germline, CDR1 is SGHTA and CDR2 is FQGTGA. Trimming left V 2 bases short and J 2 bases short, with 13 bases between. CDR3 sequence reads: CASSLGGGGPYEQYF. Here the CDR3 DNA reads TGTGCCAGCAGCTTAGGGGGCGGGGGCCCCTACGAGCAGTACTTC.

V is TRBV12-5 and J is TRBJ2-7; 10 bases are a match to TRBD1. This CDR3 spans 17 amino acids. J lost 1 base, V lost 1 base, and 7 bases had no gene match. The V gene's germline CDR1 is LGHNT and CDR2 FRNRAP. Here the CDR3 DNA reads TGTGCTAGTGGTTTGGCCTACGGACAGGGGGTATCCTACGAGCAGTACTTC. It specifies CASGLAYGQGVSYEQYF. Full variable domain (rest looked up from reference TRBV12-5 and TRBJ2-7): DARVTQTPRHKVTEMGQEVTMRCQPILGHNTVFWYRQTMMQGLELLAYFRNRAPLDDSGMPKDRFSAEMPDATLATLKIQPSEPRDSAVYFCASGLAYGQGVSYEQYFGPGTRLTVT.

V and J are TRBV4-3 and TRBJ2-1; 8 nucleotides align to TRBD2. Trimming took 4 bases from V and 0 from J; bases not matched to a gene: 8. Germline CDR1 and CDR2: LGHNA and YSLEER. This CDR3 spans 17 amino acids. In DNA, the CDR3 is TGCGCCAGCAGCCGCGGGAGCGGGAGTATCTCCTACAATGAGCAGTTCTTC. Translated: CASSRGSGSISYNEQFF.

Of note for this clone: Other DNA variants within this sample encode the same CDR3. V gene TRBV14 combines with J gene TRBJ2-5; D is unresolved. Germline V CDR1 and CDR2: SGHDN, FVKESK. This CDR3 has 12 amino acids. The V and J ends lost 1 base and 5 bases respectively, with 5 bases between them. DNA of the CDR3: TGTGCCAGCAGCCAAGTGGGGGAGACCCAGTACTTC. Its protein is CASSQVGETQYF.

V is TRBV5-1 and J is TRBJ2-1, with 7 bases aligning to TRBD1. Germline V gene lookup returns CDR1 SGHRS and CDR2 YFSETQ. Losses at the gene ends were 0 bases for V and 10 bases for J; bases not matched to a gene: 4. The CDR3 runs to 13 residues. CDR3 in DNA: TGCGCCAGCAGCTTGGAGGACAGGTCAGAGCAGTTCTTC. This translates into CASSLEDRSEQFF.

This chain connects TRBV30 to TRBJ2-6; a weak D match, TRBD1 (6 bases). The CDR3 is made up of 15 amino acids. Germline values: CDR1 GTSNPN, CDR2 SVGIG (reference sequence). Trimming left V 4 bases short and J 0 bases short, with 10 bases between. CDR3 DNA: TGTGCCTGGAATGGACAGCTCTCTGGGGCCAACGTCCTGACTTTC. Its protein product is CAWNGQLSGANVLTF.

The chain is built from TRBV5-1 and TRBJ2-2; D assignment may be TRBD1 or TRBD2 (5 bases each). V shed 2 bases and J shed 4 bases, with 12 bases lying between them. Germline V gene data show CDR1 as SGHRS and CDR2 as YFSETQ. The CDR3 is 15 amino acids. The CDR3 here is CASSFQGPGTGELFF. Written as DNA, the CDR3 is TGCGCCAGCAGCTTCCAGGGACCGGGCACCGGGGAGCTGTTTTTT.

The DNA of the CDR3 is TGTGCCTGGAGTGTTACAGGAGCGCCCCAGCATTTT. Translating it yields CAWSVTGAPQHF. This chain connects TRBV30 to TRBJ1-5; D is perhaps TRBD1 (5 bases). V dropped 0 bases and J dropped 9 bases, with 9 bases sitting between them. Germline values: CDR1 GTSNPN, CDR2 SVGIG (reference sequence). This CDR3 has 12 residues. Full variable domain (outside the CDR3, taken from reference TRBV30 and TRBJ1-5): SQTIHQWPATLVQPVGSPLSLECTVEGTSNPNLYWYRQAAGRGLQLLFYSVGIGQISSEVPQNLSASRPQDRQFILSSKKLLLSDSGFYLCAWSVTGAPQHFGDGTRLSIL.